This T cell receptor (beta chain) was recorded in a study of T cell responses to AZD1222 COVID-19 vaccine. General study points: Only six people who got AZD1222 tested seropositive at baseline. Once two AZD1222 doses were given, Spike-specific TCR breadth and depth went up.

On this clone itself: Its antigen is unidentified.

CDR1 is GTSNPN and CDR2 is SVGIG in the germline V gene (reference sequence). V gave up 7 bases and J gave up 3 bases; unmatched junction bases: 10. This CDR3 region has 14 residues. Sequencing used immunoSEQ multiplex PCR; TCRdb keeps in-frame clones, though not all of them. Of approximately 130,000 clones listed, 85% are singletons. This sequence was found in an adult who received the MenACWY meningococcal vaccine as a control. Here the sequenced sample was peripheral blood, taken 28 days after the second dose of the MenACWY control vaccine. The chain couples TRBV30 to TRBJ2-7; TRBD1 matches 9 bases. CDR3 in DNA: TGTGCCTTCCTCACCGGGACAGGGAGCTACGAGCAGTACTTC. Amino acids: CAFLTGTGSYEQYF.